Listed below are T cell receptor beta chains from one sample, sequenced in a study of blood T cell repertoires in COVID-19. Clones were sequenced by immunoSEQ multiplex PCR, and TCRdb holds only the in-frame ones, with some missing. The repertoire holds over 150,000 clones, with about 86% as singletons. The sample taken for sequencing was peripheral blood. These receptors all stem from a man between 50 and 59 years old with active or convalescent COVID-19. Each CDR3 is given with its conserved first and last residue. The order of the fields is D gene, clone size, J gene, CDR3 length, V gene, CDR3 protein, CDR3 DNA. The D gene is left open where the match is weak. Clone size is not always given. Where it is, it says once, few, many or a class for expanded clones.

>NA|once|TRBJ2-7|13|TRBV4-1
CASSQETGTEQYF
TGCGCCAGCAGCCAAGAGACAGGTACCGAGCAGTACTTC
>NA|NA|TRBJ1-4|16|TRBV21-1
CASSKALEGGREKLFF
TGTGCCAGCAGCAAAGCGCTTGAAGGGGGCCGTGAAAAACTGTTTTTT
>TRBD2|NA|TRBJ2-7|14|TRBV5-4
CASSLAGGMGEQYF
TGTGCCAGCAGCCTGGCGGGGGGTATGGGCGAGCAGTACTTC
>TRBD1|NA|TRBJ2-3|14|TRBV7-9
CASRGTGFTDTQYF
TGTGCCAGCAGGGGGACAGGGTTTACAGATACGCAGTATTTT
>TRBD1|NA|TRBJ1-3|11|TRBV10-3
CAISRGDTIYF
TGTGCCATCAGCAGGGGGGACACCATATATTTT
>TRBD2|NA|TRBJ2-3|16|TRBV2
CASLFLLAGETDTQYF
TGTGCCAGCCTCTTCCTTCTAGCGGGAGAGACAGATACGCAGTATTTT
>TRBD1|NA|TRBJ1-4|16|TRBV19
CASTTGQGGSNEKLFF
TGTGCCAGTACTACGGGACAGGGGGGTTCTAATGAAAAACTGTTTTTT
>NA|few|TRBJ2-3|20|TRBV4-1
CASSQDSVNAAAGPTDTQYF
TGCGCCAGCAGCCAAGATTCGGTGAATGCTGCGGCGGGACCCACAGATACGCAGTATTTT
>NA|NA|TRBJ2-3|20|TRBV27
CASSLSRSGAAPPPADTQYF
TGTGCCAGCAGTTTATCTCGAAGTGGGGCAGCACCTCCTCCAGCAGATACGCAGTATTTT
>NA|medium-sized|TRBJ1-2|13|TRBV7-9
CASSSLLSWGYTF
TGTGCCAGCAGCTCCCTCCTTAGCTGGGGCTACACCTTC
>TRBD2|NA|TRBJ2-7|15|TRBV7-9
CASSFLAGGVGEQYF
TGTGCCAGCAGCTTTCTAGCGGGAGGGGTCGGCGAGCAGTACTTC
>TRBD2|NA|TRBJ2-5|18|TRBV5-1
CASRQGLAGGPRQETQYF
TGCGCCAGCAGACAAGGACTAGCGGGGGGGCCGAGGCAAGAGACCCAGTACTTC
>TRBD1|few|TRBJ1-1|14|TRBV6-5
CASSYEQGAGEAFF
TGTGCCAGCAGTTACGAACAGGGGGCCGGAGAAGCTTTCTTT
>TRBD2|NA|TRBJ2-2|16|TRBV27
CASSLLAGGRTGELFF
TGTGCCAGCAGTTTACTAGCGGGGGGCCGAACCGGGGAGCTGTTTTTT
>NA|NA|TRBJ2-7|11|TRBV28
CASTSYYEQYF
TGTGCCAGCACCTCTTACTACGAGCAGTACTTC
>TRBD1|NA|TRBJ1-4|14|TRBV5-4
CASSRTGMNEKLFF
TGTGCCAGCAGCAGGACAGGGATGAATGAAAAACTGTTTTTT
>NA|NA|TRBJ1-5|13|TRBV12-3/TRBV12-4
CASSITRSQPQHF
TGTGCCAGCAGCATAACCCGGAGTCAGCCCCAGCATTTT
>TRBD1|once|TRBJ2-6|17|TRBV3-1/TRBV3-2
CASSPRQGRSGANVLTF
TGTGCCAGCAGCCCGAGACAGGGAAGATCTGGGGCCAACGTCCTGACTTTC
>TRBD2|few|TRBJ2-1|16|TRBV4-3
CASSQGGLPGGNEQFF
TGCGCCAGCAGCCAAGGGGGACTACCGGGGGGAAATGAGCAGTTCTTC
>TRBD1|NA|TRBJ1-5|14|TRBV19
CASSGTGLNQPQHF
TGTGCCAGTAGCGGGACAGGGCTTAATCAGCCCCAGCATTTT
>TRBD1|NA|TRBJ2-7|15|TRBV4-2
CASSQAGTGGSEQYF
TGTGCCAGCAGCCAAGCCGGGACAGGGGGCAGCGAGCAGTACTTC
>TRBD2|NA|TRBJ2-3|14|TRBV27
CASGSGAGVDTQYF
TGTGCCAGCGGCTCGGGTGCGGGAGTTGATACGCAGTATTTT
>TRBD1|NA|TRBJ2-3|16|TRBV18
CASSSRDRGVTDTQYF
TGTGCCAGCTCATCCCGGGACAGGGGGGTCACAGATACGCAGTATTTT
>TRBD1|few|TRBJ1-4|17|TRBV5-5
CASSFQDRGQNDEKLFF
TGTGCCAGCAGCTTTCAGGACAGGGGGCAAAACGATGAAAAACTGTTTTTT
>NA|NA|TRBJ2-1|11|TRBV2
CASWAFAEQFF
TGTGCCAGTTGGGCCTTTGCTGAGCAGTTCTTC
>NA|once|TRBJ1-5|18|TRBV4-1
CASSQDPEVWSGNQPQHF
TGCGCCAGCAGCCAAGATCCGGAGGTTTGGTCAGGCAATCAGCCCCAGCATTTT
>NA|NA|TRBJ2-1|13|TRBV20-1
CSASSTYHNEQFF
TGCAGTGCTAGTTCCACATACCACAATGAGCAGTTCTTC
>TRBD1|NA|TRBJ2-5|14|TRBV13
CASSPTGVGETQYF
TGTGCCAGCAGCCCAACAGGGGTCGGCGAGACCCAGTACTTC
>NA|NA|TRBJ1-6|14|TRBV10-1
CASSEGSYNSPLHF
TGCGCCAGCAGTGAGGGCAGTTATAATTCACCCCTCCACTTT
>TRBD1|NA|TRBJ2-2|15|TRBV5-1
CASSNAQGAPGELFF
TGCGCCAGCAGCAACGCGCAGGGGGCGCCCGGGGAGCTGTTTTTT
>NA|once|TRBJ1-6|12|TRBV11-2
CASSLGRSPLHF
TGTGCCAGCAGCTTGGGCCGCTCACCCCTCCACTTT